Shown below are 3 T cell receptor beta chains from a single sample sequenced in a study of T cell responses to AZD1222 COVID-19 vaccine. The method was immunoSEQ multiplex PCR; TCRdb's version includes in-frame clones alone and lacks a portion of them. The data hold about 120,000 clones, with approximately 89% observed a single time. The sample consisted of peripheral blood, taken on day 0 of AZD1222 vaccination. These receptors were taken from an adult in good health.

The chain carries TRBV10-3 and TRBJ2-1; D remains ambiguous. The CDR3 covers 13 residues. CDR1 and CDR2 (germline): ENHRY, SYGVKD. V lost 6 bases and J 4 bases, leaving 10 bases between the germline ends. The CDR3 loop reads CAISSTLYNEQFF. In nucleotides, the CDR3 is TGTGCCATCAGCTCGACTCTATACAATGAGCAGTTCTTC.

V and J are TRBV2 and TRBJ2-5, with 8 bases that match TRBD2. The V gene end was trimmed by 4 bases and the J gene end by 3 bases; junction bases not matched to a gene: 1. The germline V gene has CDR1 SNHLY and CDR2 FYNNEI. The CDR3 spans 13 residues. CDR3 protein: CASSVLAEETQYF. In DNA, the CDR3 is TGTGCCAGCAGTGTACTAGCGGAAGAGACCCAGTACTTC.

The rearrangement links TRBV7-3 to TRBJ2-2; D remains ambiguous. Looked up from germline, CDR1 is SGHTA and CDR2 is FQGTGA. This CDR3 is built from 13 residues. Trimming took off 2 bases at V and 4 bases at J, with 5 bases between the two ends. As DNA, the CDR3 is TGTGCCAGCAGCTTAGGGTCCACCGGGGAGCTGTTTTTT. Translation gives CASSLGSTGELFF.